One sample yielded the 2 T cell receptor beta chains listed below, sequenced in a study of CXCR3-negative and CXCR3-positive naive CD8 T cells. The study's findings and limits: Higher TRB CDR3 hydrophobicity marked CXCR3-positive naive cells relative to CXCR3-negative naive cells.

Their recognized antigens are unknown. Via 5' RACE with UMI labels, TRB cDNA libraries were prepared. TCRdb reprocessed the 5' RACE reads and reports one entry per CDR3 protein, with no DNA. The repertoire table contains under 85,000 distinct CDR3 sequences. Sequenced material: naive CXCR3+ CD8+ T cells from blood. Subset of the sample: CD45RO-CCR7+CD27+CD95- naive CD8+ T cells expressing CXCR3 (TNR3+). Every receptor here comes from a human donor in good health. Some clones in this sample may be carry-over from other donors' samples.

The chain joins TRBV7-9 to TRBJ2-7. CDR3 length equals 13 residues. The V gene's germline CDR1 is SEHNR and CDR2 FQNEAQ (reference sequence). The CDR3 sequence: CASSLAQPYEQYF.

The chain is built from TRBV29-1 and TRBJ2-1; the TCRdb call, TRBD1, lacks DNA for checking. This CDR3 is built from 13 residues. Per the germline V gene, CDR1 is SQVTM and CDR2 is ANQGSEA. This CDR3 is CSVTVQGLNEQFF.